The clone carrying this T cell receptor (beta chain) was counted ten times or more. Its antigen is currently unknown. The data were obtained in a study of CD8 T cells in ankylosing spondylitis. General study results and limits: Reportedly, disease-linked clones are significantly enriched in ankylosing spondylitis patients' matched synovial fluid. There was a TCR beta motif, made of fewer than 10 highly homologous variants, that appeared characteristic of ankylosing spondylitis blood. Disease-linked clones bore a CD8+ phenotype, appearing relatively rarely in peripheral blood.

Trimming at V came to 0 bases and at J to 5 bases, leaving 8 bases not matched to a gene. Germline V gene sequence: CDR1 LGHNA, CDR2 YSLEER. The CDR3 consists of 17 residues. Libraries of TCR beta came from quantitative 5'-RACE with molecular barcodes. TCRdb called the 5' RACE reads again in MiXCR, with one record for every CDR3 protein. Of around 130,000 distinct CDR3 sequences listed, roughly 9% are singletons. The V call is TRBV4-3, the J call TRBJ2-1; 9 bases agree with TRBD2. Sequencing was done on a sample of blood, either unsorted or a sorted T cell fraction (not recorded which). The receptor was isolated from a male donor with ankylosing spondylitis or in good health (not recorded which). The CDR3 DNA reads as TGCGCCAGCAGCCAAGAGCGAACCGTAGCGGGAGACAATGAGCAGTTCTTC. Protein: CASSQERTVAGDNEQFF.